The clone carrying this T cell receptor (beta chain) was found once. Its antigen remains unidentified. Libraries were prepared by immunoSEQ multiplex PCR; TCRdb keeps only in-frame clonotypes and omits some of them. The sample lists approximately 31,000 clones; around nine tenths were seen once. These data come from a study of T cells in localized non-small cell lung cancer. The study's findings and limits: Adjacent uninvolved lung had the highest clonality, suggesting focused antigen responses. Heterogeneity remains possible, as sequencing covered one tumor region only. Greater T cell density in blood accompanied longer overall survival. Among the top 100 tumor clones, a median approximately 60 appeared in adjacent lung.

The CDR3 length is 14 residues. The V gene's germline CDR1 is LGHNA and CDR2 YNFKEQ. V dropped 2 bases and J dropped 6; count of bases not matched to a gene: 6. The sequences come from peripheral blood, collected before any cancer treatment. The sequence derives from a female donor of 60 years or more with stage I lung adenocarcinoma. The J gene is TRBJ1-2, the V gene TRBV4-2, with TRBD1 matching over 7 bases. The CDR3 sequence is CASSQSTGQDGYTF. The CDR3 DNA is TGTGCCAGCAGCCAATCTACAGGACAGGATGGCTACACCTTC.